This TCR beta chain was obtained from a study of T cells after yellow fever vaccination. Whole-study findings and limits: Repertoires obtained by FACS sorting could include abundant clonotypes that entered as contaminants from the bulk population.

Via MiXCR, TCRdb re-called the 5' RACE reads, giving one row per CDR3 protein. The table lists around 50,000 distinct CDR3 sequences, 7.4% of them singletons. The germline CDR1 and CDR2 sequences are KGHSH and LQKENI. J gave up 3 bases and V 5 bases, and 4 bases lay outside the gene matches. The length of the CDR3 is 13 residues. Concerning this clonotype: No antigen is known for it.

The chain uses TRBV18 and TRBJ2-7, with 7 bases aligning to TRBD1. Specimen: CD8+ T cells sorted from PBMCs, collected more than 14 days after the first yellow fever vaccination. The source is a man younger than 30 who received the YFV17D yellow fever vaccine. The CDR3 spells CASSTRQGYEQYF. DNA for the CDR3: TGTGCCAGCTCAACCCGACAGGGCTACGAGCAGTACTTC.